The source of this T cell receptor (beta chain) is a study of identical twins listed by TCRdb under 2016. Background on the whole study: To test whether fetal clonotypes persist, the study used deep sequencing on TCR alpha and beta repertoires from monozygotic twins, unrelated adults of various ages, and cord blood. To rule out contamination, the twin experiments were replicated at different times with different library preparation protocols. What the study reported, not specific to this receptor: In monozygotic twins, recombination models systematically underestimated out-of-frame TCR alpha sharing, but the models matched the sharing seen between unrelated individuals. A weaker excess of twin sharing was found in beta out-of-frame sequences because the signal-to-noise ratio was lowered by fewer shared sequences. Out-of-frame TCR alpha sequences shared between twins showed an excess of low generation-probability sequences compared with coincidental sharing between unrelated individuals. Abundant cord blood beta clonotypes had fewer insertions, young adult naive repertoires showed a similar but weaker trend, and memory repertoires showed no such trend. Conclusions relied on cross-sectional statistical analysis, since the same donors could not be followed over many years. Zero-insertion analyses could be partly confounded by invariant T cells such as MAIT and iNKT, though diverse VJ usage argued against such confounding for most clonotypes.

A note on this clonotype: Its recognized antigen is unknown. No per-base quality is available; no much larger clone lies one base away.

The library relied on 5' RACE. Sequencing instrument: Illumina HiSeq 2000. Template switching added a universal primer binding site, and the final cDNA carried a unique molecular identifier that allowed TCR cDNA molecules to be counted accurately. Specific primers in the conserved constant-segment region were used to synthesize first-strand cDNA for the TCR alpha and beta chains. Each cDNA library was double barcoded, with a SMART-Mk sample barcode plus Illumina barcodes, to control for contamination. Two successive PCR steps introduced TruSeq adapter sequences along with Illumina sample barcodes. TCR alpha and beta cDNA libraries were sequenced on the Illumina HiSeq platform with custom primers. The paper's data handling went like this. Unique molecular identifiers were extracted from raw reads with MiGEC, and CDR3 positions were determined with MiXCR. Recombination models were inferred per individual with the repgenHMM and IGoR tools using an EM algorithm. The analysis of shared clonotypes was done with the tcR package in R, with sharing normalized by the product of cloneset sizes. Out-of-frame nonproductive sequences were analyzed to study raw recombination free of thymic and clonal selection effects. TCRdb reanalyzed the raw reads on its own, using fastp at Q25 for trimming and MiXCR for clone calling, and kept in-frame beta chains. CDR3 protein duplicates are merged, each entry listing the most common genes and DNA. It is TCRdb's table, rather than the study itself, that gives the V and J calls and clone size. A total of approximately 700,000 distinct CDR3 sequences appear in this sample, 18% of them only once. The top ten constitute about an eighth of the sample.

Germline trimming amounts to 5 bases on V and 3 bases on J, with 6 as the count of junction bases outside the gene matches. For CDR1 and CDR2, the germline V gene (reference sequence) lists SEHNR and FQNEAQ. The CDR3 spans 14 residues, from the cysteine through the phenylalanine. The retained sequence is limited to the CDR3, 42 bases, with the frame set at the first base. Every donor in the study was a healthy Caucasian. The twin cohort consisted of three pairs of female monozygotic twins, all aged roughly 18 to 30 years. Peripheral blood mononuclear cells were the source from which RNA for the TCR libraries was isolated. These same data were also listed under a study on T cells expressing NK-cell markers. As noted in the second study: Roughly 8 donors provided sorted CD3+CD56+NKG2C+, CD3+CD56+NKG2C- and CD3+CD56-NKG2C+ T-cell subsets, whose TCR beta-chain repertoires were profiled. Of the eight sequenced donors, seven were found to be HCMV-seropositive and one was found to be HCMV-seronegative. To restrict sorting to alphabetaTCR-expressing T cells, an anti-gammadeltaTCR antibody was added in several experiments. For roughly six donors, the dominant CD3+CD56+NKG2C+ clonotypes were among the top 10 CD8+ clonotypes and accounted for about 1.0-7.0% of CD8+ T cells. Those dominant clonotypes were again the most abundant among CD3+CD56-NKG2C+ cells in a few donors, at about 25-65%. Whether the expanded NKG2C-expressing T cell clones were specific for HCMV antigens remained unclear. The eight sequenced donors were randomly selected healthy volunteers, three men and five women. HCMV serostatus was determined by detecting HCMV-specific IgG in serum with a commercial ELISA kit. For five to seven donors, bulk peripheral blood T-cell repertoires were also sequenced from unsorted PBMC. MIGEC was used to demultiplex reads and group reads by UMI, and MiTCR was used to assemble and quantify clonotypes. To exclude erroneous sequences, any TCR cDNA sequence not supported by at least two reads was discarded. The tcR package was used for downstream repertoire analysis, with clonotypes matched between fractions based on CDR3 nucleotide sequence plus V segment. VDJmatch was used to annotate antigen specificity against VDJdb, with one amino acid substitution in CDR3 permitted.

This sequence originates from a woman under 30 in good health. The chain was built from TRBV7-9 and TRBJ2-7, with 8 bases matching TRBD1. Sequencing was done on a sample of PBMCs. The DNA sequence is given as TGTGCCAGCAGCCACCGGGACAGGAGCTACGAGCAGTACTTC. The translation is CASSHRDRSYEQYF.